This T cell receptor (beta chain) was found in a study of T cell responses to AZD1222 COVID-19 vaccine. Sequencing was performed with immunoSEQ multiplex PCR; in TCRdb, only in-frame clones are kept and a portion is missing. Of about 110,000 clones in the sample, more than 75% were seen once. Germline V gene data show CDR1 as MDHEN and CDR2 as SYDVKM. This CDR3 region has 12 residues. J lost 3 bases, V lost 10 bases, and 2 bases had no gene match. This clone was detected only once. Here the sequenced sample was peripheral blood, taken on day 0 of AZD1222 vaccination. This sequence joins TRBV28 and TRBJ1-2; the match to TRBD1 covers 10 bases. The sequence was collected from an adult in good health. The CDR3 DNA reads TGTGCCACGGGGACAGGGGACTATGGCTACACCTTC. This encodes CATGTGDYGYTF.